This T cell receptor beta chain was captured in a study of cytomegalovirus exposure and HLA in healthy donors. Primers: 60 Vbeta forward and 13 Jbeta reverse. The repertoire was sequenced with immunoSEQ multiplex PCR; TCRdb's copy has only in-frame clones and lacks some. The data show 150,000 to 200,000 clones, around 83% seen once. The V gene lost 3 bases and the J gene lost 4 bases, with 8 bases spanning the gap. The CDR3 loop spans 13 amino acids. Germline V gene sequence: CDR1 SGDLS, CDR2 YYNGEE. The source of this sequence is a girl aged 2 to 10 in good health and CMV-seropositive. The chain couples TRBV9 to TRBJ2-1; weak D call: TRBD1 (6 bases). The sequenced sample consisted of PBMCs. CDR3 sequence: CASSAGDYNEQFF. In DNA, the CDR3 is TGTGCCAGCAGCGCAGGGGATTACAATGAGCAGTTCTTC.